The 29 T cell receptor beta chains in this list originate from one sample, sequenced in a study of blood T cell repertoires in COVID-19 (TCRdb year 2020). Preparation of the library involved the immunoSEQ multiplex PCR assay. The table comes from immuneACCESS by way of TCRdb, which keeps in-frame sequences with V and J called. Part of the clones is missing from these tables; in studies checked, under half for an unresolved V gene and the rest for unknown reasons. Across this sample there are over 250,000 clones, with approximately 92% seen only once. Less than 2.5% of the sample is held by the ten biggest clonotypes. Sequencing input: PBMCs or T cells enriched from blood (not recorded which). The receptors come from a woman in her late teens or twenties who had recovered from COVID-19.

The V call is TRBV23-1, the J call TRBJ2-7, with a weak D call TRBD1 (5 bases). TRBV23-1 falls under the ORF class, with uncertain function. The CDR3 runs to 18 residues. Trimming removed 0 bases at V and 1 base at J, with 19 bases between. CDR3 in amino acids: CASSQSVLGATRSYEQYF. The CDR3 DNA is TGCGCCAGCAGTCAATCGGTCCTAGGGGCTACCCGTTCCTACGAGCAGTACTTC.

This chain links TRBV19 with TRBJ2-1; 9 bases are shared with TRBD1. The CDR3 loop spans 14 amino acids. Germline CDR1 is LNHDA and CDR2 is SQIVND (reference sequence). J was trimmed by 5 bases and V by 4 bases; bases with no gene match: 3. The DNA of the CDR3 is TGTGCCAGTAGTACGTGGACAGGGGACAATGAGCAGTTCTTC. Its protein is CASSTWTGDNEQFF. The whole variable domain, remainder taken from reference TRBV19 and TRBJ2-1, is DGGITQSPKYLFRKEGQNVTLSCEQNLNHDAMYWYRQDPGQGLRLIYYSQIVNDFQKGDIAEGYSVSREKKESFPLTVTSAQKNPTAFYLCASSTWTGDNEQFFGPGTRLTVL.

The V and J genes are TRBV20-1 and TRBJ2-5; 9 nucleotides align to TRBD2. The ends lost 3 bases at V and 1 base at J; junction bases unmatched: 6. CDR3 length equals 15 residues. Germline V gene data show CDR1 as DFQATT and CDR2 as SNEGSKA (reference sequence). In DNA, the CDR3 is TGCAGTGCTAGTGCGCTAGCGGGGATCCAAGAGACCCAGTACTTC. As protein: CSASALAGIQETQYF.

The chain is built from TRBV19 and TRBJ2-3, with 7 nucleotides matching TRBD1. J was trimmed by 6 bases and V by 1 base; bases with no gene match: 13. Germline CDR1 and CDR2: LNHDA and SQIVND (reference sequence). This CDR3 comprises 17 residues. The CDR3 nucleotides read TGTGCCAGTAGTATAGGAGGGGGCGACGCGTTCGGGGATACGCAGTATTTT. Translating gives CASSIGGGDAFGDTQYF.

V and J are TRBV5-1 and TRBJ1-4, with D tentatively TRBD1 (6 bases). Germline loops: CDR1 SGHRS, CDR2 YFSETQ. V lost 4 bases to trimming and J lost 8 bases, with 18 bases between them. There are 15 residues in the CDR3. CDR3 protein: CASSPGQLPGEKLFF. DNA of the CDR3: TGCGCCAGCAGCCCCGGACAGCTACCTGGGGAAAAACTGTTTTTT.

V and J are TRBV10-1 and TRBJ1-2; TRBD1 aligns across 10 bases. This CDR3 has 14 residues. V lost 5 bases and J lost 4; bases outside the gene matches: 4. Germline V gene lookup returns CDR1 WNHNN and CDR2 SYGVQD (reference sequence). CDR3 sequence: CASSPGQGVYGYTF. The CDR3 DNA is TGCGCCAGCAGTCCTGGACAGGGGGTCTATGGCTACACCTTC.

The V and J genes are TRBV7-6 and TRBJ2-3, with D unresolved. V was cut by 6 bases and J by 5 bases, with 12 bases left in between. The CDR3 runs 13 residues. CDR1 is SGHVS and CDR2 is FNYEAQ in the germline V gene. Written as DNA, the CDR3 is TGTGCCAGCAGTCTCTTACTCGGAGATACGCAGTATTTT. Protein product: CASSLLLGDTQYF.

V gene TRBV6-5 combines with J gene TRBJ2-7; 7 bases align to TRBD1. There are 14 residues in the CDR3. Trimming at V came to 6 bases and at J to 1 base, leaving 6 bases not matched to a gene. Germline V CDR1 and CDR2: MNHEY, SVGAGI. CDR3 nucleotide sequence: TGTGCCAGCAGCGACAGGGACACGTCCTACGAGCAGTACTTC. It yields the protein CASSDRDTSYEQYF.

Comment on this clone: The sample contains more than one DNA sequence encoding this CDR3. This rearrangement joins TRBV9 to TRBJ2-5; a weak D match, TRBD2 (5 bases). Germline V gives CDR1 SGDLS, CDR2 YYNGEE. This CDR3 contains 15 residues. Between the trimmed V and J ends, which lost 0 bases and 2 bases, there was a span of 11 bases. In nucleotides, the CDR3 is TGTGCCAGCAGCGTAGGAGGAACTAGACAAGAGACCCAGTACTTC. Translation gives CASSVGGTRQETQYF.

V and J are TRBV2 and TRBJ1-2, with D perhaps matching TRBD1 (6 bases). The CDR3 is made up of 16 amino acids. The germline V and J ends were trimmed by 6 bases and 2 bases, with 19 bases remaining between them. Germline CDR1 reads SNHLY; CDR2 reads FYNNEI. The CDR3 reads CASSGVPGQLNYGYTF. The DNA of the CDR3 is TGTGCCAGCAGCGGAGTGCCTGGACAGCTCAACTATGGCTACACCTTC.

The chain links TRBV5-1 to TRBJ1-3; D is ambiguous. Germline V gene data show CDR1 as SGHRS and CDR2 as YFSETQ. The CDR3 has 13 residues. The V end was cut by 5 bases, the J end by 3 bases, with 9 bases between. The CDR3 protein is CASSREVGNTIYF. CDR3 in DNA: TGCGCCAGCAGTCGGGAAGTTGGAAACACCATATATTTT. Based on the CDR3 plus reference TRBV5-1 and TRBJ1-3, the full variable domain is KAGVTQTPRYLIKTRGQQVTLSCSPISGHRSVSWYQQTPGQGLQFLFEYFSETQRNKGNFPGRFSGRQFSNSRSEMNVSTLELGDSALYLCASSREVGNTIYFGEGSWLTVV.

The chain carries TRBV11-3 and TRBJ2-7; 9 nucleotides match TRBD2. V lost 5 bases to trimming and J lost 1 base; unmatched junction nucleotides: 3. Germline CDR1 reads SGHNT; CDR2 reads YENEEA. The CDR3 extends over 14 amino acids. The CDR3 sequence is CASSPSGASYEQYF. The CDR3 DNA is TGTGCCAGCAGCCCTAGCGGGGCATCCTACGAGCAGTACTTC.

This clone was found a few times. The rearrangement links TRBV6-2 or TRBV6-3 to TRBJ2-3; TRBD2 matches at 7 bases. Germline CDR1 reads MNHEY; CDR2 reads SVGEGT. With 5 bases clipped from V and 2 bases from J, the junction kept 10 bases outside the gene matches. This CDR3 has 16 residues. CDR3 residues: CASSRWASGPTDTQYF. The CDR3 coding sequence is TGTGCCAGCAGTCGGTGGGCTAGCGGACCCACAGATACGCAGTATTTT.

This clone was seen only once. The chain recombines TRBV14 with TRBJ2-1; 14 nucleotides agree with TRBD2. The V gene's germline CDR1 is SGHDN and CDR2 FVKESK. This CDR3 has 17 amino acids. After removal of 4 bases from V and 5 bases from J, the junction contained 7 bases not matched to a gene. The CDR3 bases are TGTGCCAGCAGCCCCTTGGGACTAGCGGGGGTCCACAATGAGCAGTTCTTC. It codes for CASSPLGLAGVHNEQFF.

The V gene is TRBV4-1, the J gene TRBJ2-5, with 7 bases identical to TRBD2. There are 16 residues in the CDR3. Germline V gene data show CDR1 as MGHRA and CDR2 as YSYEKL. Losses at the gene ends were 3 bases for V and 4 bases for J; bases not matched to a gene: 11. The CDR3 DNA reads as TGCGCCAGCAGCCACCCCGGGCGGACTAGAGGAGAGACCCAGTACTTC. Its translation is CASSHPGRTRGETQYF.

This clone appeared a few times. The CDR3 DNA follows: TGTGCCAGCAGCTGGACAGGGGGTGGGAATGAGCAGTTCTTC. Its translation: CASSWTGGGNEQFF. The chain uses TRBV6-5 and TRBJ2-1; 10 nucleotides line up with TRBD1. Germline-derived CDR1 and CDR2 are MNHEY and SVGAGI. Losses at the gene ends were 6 bases for V and 7 bases for J; bases not matched to a gene: 6. The CDR3 is 14 residues long.

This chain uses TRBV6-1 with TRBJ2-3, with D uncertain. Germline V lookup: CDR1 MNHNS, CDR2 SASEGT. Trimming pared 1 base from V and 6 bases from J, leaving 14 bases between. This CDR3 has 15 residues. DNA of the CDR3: TGTGCCAGCAGTGAAGAAGGTGGGCTTAGGGATACGCAGTATTTT. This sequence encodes CASSEEGGLRDTQYF.

This CDR3 is CASSIALGQVGNTIYF. Written as DNA, the CDR3 is TGTGCCAGTAGTATAGCTTTGGGACAGGTCGGAAACACCATATATTTT. This sequence joins TRBV19 and TRBJ1-3; 8 nucleotides align to TRBD1. The length of the CDR3 is 16 residues. Germline CDR1 is LNHDA and CDR2 is SQIVND (reference sequence). J was trimmed by 4 bases and V by 1 base; bases with no gene match: 6.

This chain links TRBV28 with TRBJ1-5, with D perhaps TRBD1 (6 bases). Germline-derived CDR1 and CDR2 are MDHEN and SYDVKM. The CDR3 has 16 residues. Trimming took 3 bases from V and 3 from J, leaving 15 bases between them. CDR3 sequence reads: CASSFIAGTPNQPQHF. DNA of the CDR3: TGTGCCAGCAGTTTCATAGCTGGGACACCCAATCAGCCCCAGCATTTT. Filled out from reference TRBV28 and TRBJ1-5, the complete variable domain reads DVKVTQSSRYLVKRTGEKVFLECVQDMDHENMFWYRQDPGLGLRLIYFSYDVKMKEKGDIPEGYSVSREKKERFSLILESASTNQTSMYLCASSFIAGTPNQPQHFGDGTRLSIL.

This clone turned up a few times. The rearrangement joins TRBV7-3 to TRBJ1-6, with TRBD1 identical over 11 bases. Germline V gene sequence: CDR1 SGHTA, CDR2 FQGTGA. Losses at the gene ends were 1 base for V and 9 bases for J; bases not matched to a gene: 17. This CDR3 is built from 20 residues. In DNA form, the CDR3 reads TGTGCCAGCAGCTTAATGAGAGAGGCGGGCGGACAGGGGGCCCGTTCACCCCTCCACTTT. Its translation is CASSLMREAGGQGARSPLHF.

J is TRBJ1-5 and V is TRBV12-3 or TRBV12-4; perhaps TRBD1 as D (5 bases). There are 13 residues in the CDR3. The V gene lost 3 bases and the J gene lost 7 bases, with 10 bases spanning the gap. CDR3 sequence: CASSLEGYQPQHF. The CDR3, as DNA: TGTGCCAGCAGTTTGGAGGGGTACCAGCCCCAGCATTTT.

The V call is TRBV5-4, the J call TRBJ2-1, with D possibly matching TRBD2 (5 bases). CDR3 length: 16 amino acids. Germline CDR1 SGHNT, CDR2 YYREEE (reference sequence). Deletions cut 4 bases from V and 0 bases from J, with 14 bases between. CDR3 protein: CASSLGMSGSYNEQFF. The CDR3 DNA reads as TGTGCCAGCAGCCTTGGGATGAGCGGCTCCTACAATGAGCAGTTCTTC.

The CDR3 DNA reads as TGTGCCAGCAGTGAAGCGGCCAGGGCGGATACGCAGTATTTT. Its protein product is CASSEAARADTQYF. V gene TRBV6-1 combines with J gene TRBJ2-3, with D possibly matching TRBD1 (5 bases). V dropped 0 bases and J dropped 6 bases, with 10 bases sitting between them. The germline V gene encodes CDR1 MNHNS and CDR2 SASEGT. This CDR3 has 14 amino acids.

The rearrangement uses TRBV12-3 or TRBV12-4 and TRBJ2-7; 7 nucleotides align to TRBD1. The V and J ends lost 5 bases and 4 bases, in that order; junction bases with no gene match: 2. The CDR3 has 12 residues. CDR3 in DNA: TGTGCCAGCAGTCCGACAGGGTACGAGCAGTACTTC. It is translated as CASSPTGYEQYF.

The CDR3 sequence is CASSLVGQEDGELFF. Written as DNA, the CDR3 is TGTGCCAGCAGCTTAGTGGGACAGGAGGACGGGGAGCTGTTTTTT. The rearrangement links TRBV7-9 to TRBJ2-2; 8 bases map to TRBD1. CDR3 length equals 15 residues. Germline lookup yields CDR1 SEHNR and CDR2 FQNEAQ (reference sequence). Losses at the gene ends were 1 base for V and 7 bases for J; bases not matched to a gene: 5.

The CDR3: CASSILGTANTEAFF. CDR3 coding DNA: TGTGCCAGCAGCATCCTCGGGACAGCGAACACTGAAGCTTTCTTT. The chain links TRBV7-2 to TRBJ1-1; 7 bases agree with TRBD1. V shed 5 bases and J 1 base; nucleotides not matched to a gene: 7. Germline CDR1 SGHTA, CDR2 FQGNSA. This CDR3 spans 15 amino acids.

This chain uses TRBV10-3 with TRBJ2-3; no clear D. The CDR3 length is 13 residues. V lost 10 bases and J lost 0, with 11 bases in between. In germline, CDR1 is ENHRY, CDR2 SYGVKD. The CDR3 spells CANKDTSTDTQYF. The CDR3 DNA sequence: TGTGCCAACAAAGACACTAGCACAGATACGCAGTATTTT.

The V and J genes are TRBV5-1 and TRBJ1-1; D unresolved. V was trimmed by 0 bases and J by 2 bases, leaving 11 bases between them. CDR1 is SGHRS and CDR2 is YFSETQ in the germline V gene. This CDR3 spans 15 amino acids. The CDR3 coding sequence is TGCGCCAGCAGCTTGGACCCGGGTAGCAACACTGAAGCTTTCTTT. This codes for CASSLDPGSNTEAFF.

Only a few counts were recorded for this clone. CDR3 in DNA: TGCGCCAGCAGCCCTAAACTAGCGCCTAGCTCCTACAATGAGCAGTTCTTC. Translation: CASSPKLAPSSYNEQFF. The rearrangement links TRBV5-1 to TRBJ2-1, with 7 positions matching TRBD2. This CDR3 is 17 amino acids long. Germline V gives CDR1 SGHRS, CDR2 YFSETQ. The V gene end was trimmed by 4 bases and the J gene end by 0 bases; junction bases not matched to a gene: 10.